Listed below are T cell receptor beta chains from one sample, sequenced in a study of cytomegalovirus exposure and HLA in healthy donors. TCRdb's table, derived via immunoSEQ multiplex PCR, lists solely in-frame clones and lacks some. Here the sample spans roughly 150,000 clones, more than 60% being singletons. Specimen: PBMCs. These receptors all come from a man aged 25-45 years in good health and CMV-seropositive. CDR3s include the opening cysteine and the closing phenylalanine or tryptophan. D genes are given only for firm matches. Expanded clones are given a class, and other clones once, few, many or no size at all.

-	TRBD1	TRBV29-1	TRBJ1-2	CSDRGGTGVGYTF	TGCAGCGATCGGGGCGGGACAGGGGTTGGCTACACCTTC
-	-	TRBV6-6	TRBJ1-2	CASILARGANYGYTF	TGTGCCAGCATCCTCGCCCGAGGCGCTAACTATGGCTACACCTTC
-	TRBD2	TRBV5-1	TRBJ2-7	CASSLFSGSFYEQYF	TGCGCCAGCAGCTTGTTTAGCGGGAGTTTTTACGAGCAGTACTTC
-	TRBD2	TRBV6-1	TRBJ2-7	CASSADLAGGQAYEQYF	TGTGCCAGCAGTGCCGACTTAGCGGGAGGCCAAGCCTACGAGCAGTACTTC
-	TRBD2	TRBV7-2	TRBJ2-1	CASRRAGALYNEQFF	TGTGCCAGCAGACGAGCGGGAGCGCTCTACAATGAGCAGTTCTTC
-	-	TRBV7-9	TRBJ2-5	CASSVSGSALQETQYF	TGTGCCAGCAGCGTGAGCGGATCAGCTTTACAAGAGACCCAGTACTTC
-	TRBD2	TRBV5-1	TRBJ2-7	CASRGGSLTNEQYF	TGCGCCAGCCGGGGGGGCTCACTGACGAACGAGCAGTACTTC
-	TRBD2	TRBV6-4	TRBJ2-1	CASSDNAGVANEQFF	TGTGCCAGCAGTGACAACGCGGGAGTAGCCAATGAGCAGTTCTTC
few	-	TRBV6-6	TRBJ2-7	CASSYTGETSYEQYF	TGTGCCAGCAGTTATACGGGAGAAACCTCCTACGAGCAGTACTTC
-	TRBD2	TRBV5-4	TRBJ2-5	CASSLPRGGDQETQYF	TGTGCCAGCAGCTTGCCGAGGGGAGGGGACCAAGAGACCCAGTACTTC
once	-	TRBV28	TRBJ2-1	CASSLGNYNEQFF	TGTGCCAGCAGTTTGGGCAACTACAATGAGCAGTTCTTC
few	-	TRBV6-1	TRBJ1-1	CASSEGTGRAFF	TGTGCCAGCAGTGAAGGCACAGGGCGAGCTTTCTTT
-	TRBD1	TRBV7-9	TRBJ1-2	CASSPDQGALGYGYTF	TGTGCCAGCAGCCCAGATCAGGGGGCGCTTGGCTATGGCTACACCTTC
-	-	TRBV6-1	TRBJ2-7	CASRFTYEQYF	TGTGCCAGCAGGTTTACCTACGAGCAGTACTTC
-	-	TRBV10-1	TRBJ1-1	CASSADRITEAFF	TGCGCCAGCAGCGCTGACAGGATCACTGAAGCTTTCTTT
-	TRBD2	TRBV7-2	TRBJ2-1	CASSRPSGLAGGYNEQFF	TGTGCCAGCAGCAGGCCCTCGGGGCTAGCGGGAGGTTACAATGAGCAGTTCTTC
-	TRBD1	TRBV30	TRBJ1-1	CAFSAGGLNTEAFF	TGTGCCTTCTCGGCAGGGGGATTGAACACTGAAGCTTTCTTT
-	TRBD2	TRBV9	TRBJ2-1	CASSVSGIRDNEQFF	TGTGCCAGCAGCGTCAGCGGGATCCGAGACAATGAGCAGTTCTTC
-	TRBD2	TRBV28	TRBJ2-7	CASSRQLTSGESYEQYF	TGTGCCAGCAGTCGCCAGTTGACTAGCGGGGAGTCCTACGAGCAGTACTTC
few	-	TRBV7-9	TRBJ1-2	CASSLDQGSYGYTF	TGTGCCAGCAGCTTAGATCAGGGTTCCTATGGCTACACCTTC
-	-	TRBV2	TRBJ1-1	CASSERVGTEAFF	TGTGCCAGCAGTGAGAGGGTAGGCACTGAAGCTTTCTTT
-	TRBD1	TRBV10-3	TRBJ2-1	CAISGGQDFYNEQFF	TGTGCCATCAGTGGAGGACAGGATTTCTACAATGAGCAGTTCTTC
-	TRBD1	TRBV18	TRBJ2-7	CASSPGTGIHEQYF	TGTGCCAGCTCACCAGGGACAGGGATCCACGAGCAGTACTTC
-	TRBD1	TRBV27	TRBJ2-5	CASSSRGRETQYF	TGTGCCAGCAGCTCCAGGGGGCGAGAGACCCAGTACTTC
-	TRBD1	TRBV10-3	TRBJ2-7	CAIAPGTGAMYGQYF	TGTGCCATCGCCCCCGGGACAGGGGCCATGTATGGGCAGTACTTC
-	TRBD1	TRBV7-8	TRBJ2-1	CASSLRTGQYNEQFF	TGTGCCAGCAGCCTCCGGACAGGCCAATACAATGAGCAGTTCTTC
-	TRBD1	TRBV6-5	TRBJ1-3	CASARTGAGNTIYF	TGTGCCAGTGCAAGGACAGGGGCTGGAAACACCATATATTTT
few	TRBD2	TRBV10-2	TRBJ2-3	CASSVLAGPDTQYF	TGCGCCAGCAGTGTACTAGCGGGACCAGATACGCAGTATTTT
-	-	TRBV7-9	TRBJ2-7	CASSLRAQGYEQYF	TGTGCCAGCAGCTTAAGGGCCCAGGGCTACGAGCAGTACTTC
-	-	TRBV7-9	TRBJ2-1	CASRPPRGGFQQFF	TGTGCCAGCAGGCCCCCCCGTGGGGGCTTTCAGCAGTTCTTC
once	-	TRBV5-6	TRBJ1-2	CASIILGGTNYGYTF	TGTGCCAGCATAATACTCGGGGGGACGAACTATGGCTACACCTTC
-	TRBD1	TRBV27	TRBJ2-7	CASSRDRTYEQYF	TGTGCCAGCAGCCGGGACAGGACCTACGAGCAGTACTTC
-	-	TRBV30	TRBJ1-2	CAWRPLGLSYGYTF	TGTGCCTGGAGGCCCTTAGGACTAAGTTATGGCTACACCTTC
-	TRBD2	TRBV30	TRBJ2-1	CAWSVQLAGGPFF	TGTGCCTGGAGTGTACAGTTAGCGGGAGGGCCGTTCTTC
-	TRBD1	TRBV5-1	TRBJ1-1	CASSTGQGKGEAFF	TGCGCCAGCAGCACTGGACAGGGGAAGGGTGAAGCTTTCTTT
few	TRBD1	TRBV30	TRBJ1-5	CAWSVGGGNQPQHF	TGTGCCTGGAGTGTAGGGGGCGGCAATCAGCCCCAGCATTTT
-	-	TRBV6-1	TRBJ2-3	CASSSGTNTDTQYF	TGTGCCAGCAGTTCCGGGACAAACACAGATACGCAGTATTTT
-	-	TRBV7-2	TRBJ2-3	CASSFTGDPDTQYF	TGTGCCAGCAGCTTTACAGGTGATCCGGATACGCAGTATTTT
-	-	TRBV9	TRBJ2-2	CASSVGLTRSTGELFF	TGTGCCAGCAGCGTGGGCCTTACCCGGTCCACCGGGGAGCTGTTTTTT
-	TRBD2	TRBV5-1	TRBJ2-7	CASKRAAERGRAGEQYF	TGCGCCAGCAAAAGGGCGGCCGAGCGCGGGAGGGCCGGCGAGCAGTACTTC
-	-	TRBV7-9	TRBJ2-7	CASSYTIYEQYF	TGTGCCAGCAGCTACACCATCTACGAGCAGTACTTC
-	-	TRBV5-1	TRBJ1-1	CASSFTGSNTEAFF	TGCGCCAGCAGCTTTACAGGGTCGAACACTGAAGCTTTCTTT
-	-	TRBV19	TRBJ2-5	CASSIEGGQTQYF	TGTGCCAGTAGTATAGAAGGGGGACAGACCCAGTACTTC
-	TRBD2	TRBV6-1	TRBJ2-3	CASSEFWNSGGGSTDTQYF	TGTGCCAGCAGTGAATTTTGGAATAGCGGGGGAGGTAGCACAGATACGCAGTATTTT
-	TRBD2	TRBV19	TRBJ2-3	CASSLAGVGTDTQYF	TGTGCCAGTAGCCTGGCGGGAGTGGGCACAGATACGCAGTATTTT
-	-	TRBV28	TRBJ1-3	CASSPLSRHSGNTIYF	TGTGCCAGCAGTCCCTTGTCCAGGCACTCTGGAAACACCATATATTTT
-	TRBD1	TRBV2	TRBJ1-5	CASRRQGSGNQPQHF	TGTGCCAGCAGGAGACAGGGGTCGGGCAATCAGCCCCAGCATTTT
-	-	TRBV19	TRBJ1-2	CASRSRAGSNYGYTF	TGTGCCAGTAGGTCCAGGGCAGGGTCGAACTATGGCTACACCTTC
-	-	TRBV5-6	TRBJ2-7	CASSATAWEGEYEQYF	TGTGCCAGCAGCGCCACGGCTTGGGAAGGGGAATACGAGCAGTACTTC
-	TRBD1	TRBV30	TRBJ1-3	CAWSVTGYSGNTIYF	TGTGCCTGGAGTGTGACAGGGTACTCTGGAAACACCATATATTTT
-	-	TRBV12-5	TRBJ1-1	CASGYVGGKDTEAFF	TGTGCTAGTGGTTATGTGGGGGGGAAGGACACTGAAGCTTTCTTT
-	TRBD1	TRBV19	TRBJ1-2	CASSPGQGANYGYTF	TGTGCCAGTAGTCCGGGACAGGGTGCCAACTATGGCTACACCTTC
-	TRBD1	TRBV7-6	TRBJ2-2	CASRPWTGIGTGELFF	TGTGCCAGCAGACCCTGGACAGGGATCGGCACCGGGGAGCTGTTTTTT
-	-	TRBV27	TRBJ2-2	CASSLFRDTGELFF	TGTGCCAGCAGTTTATTCCGGGACACCGGGGAGCTGTTTTTT
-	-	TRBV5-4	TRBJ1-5	CASSLFGGNQPQHF	TGTGCCAGCAGCTTGTTTGGAGGGAATCAGCCCCAGCATTTT
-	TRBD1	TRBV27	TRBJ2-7	CASSRLGQGVHEQYF	TGTGCCAGCAGTCGCCTGGGACAGGGTGTCCACGAGCAGTACTTC
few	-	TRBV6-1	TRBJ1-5	CASSERGGHNQPQHF	TGTGCCAGCAGTGAACGGGGGGGCCACAATCAGCCCCAGCATTTT